This T cell receptor (beta chain) is drawn from a study of blood T cell repertoires in COVID-19. Study in general: COVID-19 samples, acute and convalescent, were from the United States, Italy and Spain. T cells, B-cell-depleted T cells, or PBMCs supplied cDNA or gDNA.

Trimming left V 6 bases short and J 0 bases short, with 18 bases between. Germline loops: CDR1 MDHEN, CDR2 SYDVKM. The CDR3 contains 17 residues. The study drew participants aged roughly 18 to 95 years from fewer than 30 US areas. Participant reports of clinical history set cohort assignment. Produced via immunoSEQ multiplex PCR; TCRdb's table is partial and in-frame only. The data hold approximately 230,000 clones, with around nine tenths observed a single time. The sample consisted of PBMCs or T cells enriched from blood (not recorded which). The V gene is TRBV28, the J gene TRBJ1-3, with D possibly matching TRBD1 (5 bases). This TCR was recovered from a woman in her late teens or twenties who had recovered from COVID-19. CDR3 sequence reads: CASSNLPGGSSGNTIYF. For the CDR3, the DNA is TGTGCCAGCAGCAACCTCCCGGGGGGGAGCTCTGGAAACACCATATATTTT.